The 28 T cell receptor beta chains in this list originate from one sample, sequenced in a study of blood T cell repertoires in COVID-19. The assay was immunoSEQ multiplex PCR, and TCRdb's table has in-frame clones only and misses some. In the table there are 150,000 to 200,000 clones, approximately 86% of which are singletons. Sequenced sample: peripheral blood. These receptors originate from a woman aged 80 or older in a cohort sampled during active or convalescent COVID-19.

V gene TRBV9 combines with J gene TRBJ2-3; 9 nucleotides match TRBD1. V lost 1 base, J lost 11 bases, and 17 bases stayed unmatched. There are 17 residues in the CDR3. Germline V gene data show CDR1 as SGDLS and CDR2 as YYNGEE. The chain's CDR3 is CASSVSPGQGPLSKQYF. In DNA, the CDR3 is TGTGCCAGCAGCGTATCCCCGGGACAGGGTCCTCTTAGTAAGCAGTATTTT.

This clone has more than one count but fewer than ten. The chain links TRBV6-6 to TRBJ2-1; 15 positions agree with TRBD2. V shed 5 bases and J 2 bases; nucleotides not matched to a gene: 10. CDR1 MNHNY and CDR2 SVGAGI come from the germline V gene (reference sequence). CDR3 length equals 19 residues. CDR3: CASSPHGTSGRMTYNEQFF. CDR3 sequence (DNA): TGTGCCAGCAGTCCCCACGGGACTAGCGGGAGGATGACCTACAATGAGCAGTTCTTC.

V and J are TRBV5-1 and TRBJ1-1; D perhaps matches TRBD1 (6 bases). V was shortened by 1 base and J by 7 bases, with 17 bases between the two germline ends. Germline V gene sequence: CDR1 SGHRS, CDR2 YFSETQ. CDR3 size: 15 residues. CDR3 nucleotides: TGCGCCAGCAGCTTGCAAGGGGAGGGGGGACTTGAAGCTTTCTTT. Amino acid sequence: CASSLQGEGGLEAFF.

CDR3 protein: CASGPGPSYNEQFF. The CDR3 region has the DNA TGTGCTAGTGGTCCAGGCCCGTCCTACAATGAGCAGTTCTTC. The chain links TRBV12-5 to TRBJ2-1; no firm D call. The CDR3 has 14 residues. Germline assignment: CDR1 LGHNT and CDR2 FRNRAP. Trimming pared 5 bases from V and 1 base from J, leaving 9 bases between.

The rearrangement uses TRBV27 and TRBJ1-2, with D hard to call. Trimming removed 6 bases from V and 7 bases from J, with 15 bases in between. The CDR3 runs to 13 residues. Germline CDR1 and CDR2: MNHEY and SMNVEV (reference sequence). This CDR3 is CASRTGGRSGYTF. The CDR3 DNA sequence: TGTGCCAGCAGGACTGGAGGAAGGAGTGGCTACACCTTC.

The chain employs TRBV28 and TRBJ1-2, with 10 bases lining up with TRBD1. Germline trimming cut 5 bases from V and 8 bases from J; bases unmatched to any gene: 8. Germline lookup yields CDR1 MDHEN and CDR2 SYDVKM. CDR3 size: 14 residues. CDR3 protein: CASSPDRGPRGYTF. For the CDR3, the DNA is TGTGCCAGCAGTCCTGACAGGGGGCCTAGGGGCTACACCTTC.

The CDR3: CASSPEGRVRGEKLFF. The CDR3 DNA is TGTGCCAGCTCACCAGAGGGGAGGGTGAGGGGTGAAAAACTGTTTTTT. The rearrangement uses TRBV18 and TRBJ1-4; tentatively, D is TRBD1 (5 bases). V lost 2 bases and J lost 7, with 17 bases in between. Looked up from germline, CDR1 is KGHSH and CDR2 is LQKENI. The CDR3 contains 16 residues.

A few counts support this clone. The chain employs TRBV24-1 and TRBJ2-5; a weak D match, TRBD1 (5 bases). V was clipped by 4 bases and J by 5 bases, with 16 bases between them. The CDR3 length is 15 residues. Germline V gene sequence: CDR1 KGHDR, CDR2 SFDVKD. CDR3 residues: CATSEGAARQETQYF. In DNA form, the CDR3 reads TGTGCCACCAGTGAAGGGGCAGCGCGACAGGAGACCCAGTACTTC.

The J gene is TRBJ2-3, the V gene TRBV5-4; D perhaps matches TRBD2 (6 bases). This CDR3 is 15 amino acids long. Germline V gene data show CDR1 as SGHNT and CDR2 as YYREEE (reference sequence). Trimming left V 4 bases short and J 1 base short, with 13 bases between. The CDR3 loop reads CASSLVGGGTDTQYF. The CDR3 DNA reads TGTGCCAGCAGCCTGGTGGGCGGGGGCACAGATACGCAGTATTTT.

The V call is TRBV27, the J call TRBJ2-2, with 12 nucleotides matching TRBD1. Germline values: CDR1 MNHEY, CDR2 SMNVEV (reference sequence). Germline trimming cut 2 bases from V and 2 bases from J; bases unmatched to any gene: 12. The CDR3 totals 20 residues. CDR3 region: CASSLKRDRGLGRNTGELFF. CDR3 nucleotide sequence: TGTGCCAGCAGTTTAAAAAGGGACAGGGGGCTTGGCCGAAACACCGGGGAGCTGTTTTTT.

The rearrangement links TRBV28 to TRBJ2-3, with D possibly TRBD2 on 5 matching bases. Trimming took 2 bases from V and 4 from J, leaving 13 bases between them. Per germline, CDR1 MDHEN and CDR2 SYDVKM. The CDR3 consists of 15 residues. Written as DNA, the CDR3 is TGTGCCAGCAGTTTACCCGGGGTCCTTTCAGATACGCAGTATTTT. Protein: CASSLPGVLSDTQYF.

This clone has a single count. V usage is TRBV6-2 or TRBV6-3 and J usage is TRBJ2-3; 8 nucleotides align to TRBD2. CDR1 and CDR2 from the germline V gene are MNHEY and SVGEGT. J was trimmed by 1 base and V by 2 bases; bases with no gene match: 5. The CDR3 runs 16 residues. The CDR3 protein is CASSYATRGGTDTQYF. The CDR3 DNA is TGTGCCAGCAGTTACGCGACGCGGGGGGGCACAGATACGCAGTATTTT.

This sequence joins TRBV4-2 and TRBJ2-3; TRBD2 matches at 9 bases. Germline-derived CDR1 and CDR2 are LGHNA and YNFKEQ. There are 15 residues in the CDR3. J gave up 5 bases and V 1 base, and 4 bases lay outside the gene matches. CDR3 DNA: TGTGCCAGCAGCCAAGGTAGCGGGAGTGGAGATACGCAGTATTTT. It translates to CASSQGSGSGDTQYF.

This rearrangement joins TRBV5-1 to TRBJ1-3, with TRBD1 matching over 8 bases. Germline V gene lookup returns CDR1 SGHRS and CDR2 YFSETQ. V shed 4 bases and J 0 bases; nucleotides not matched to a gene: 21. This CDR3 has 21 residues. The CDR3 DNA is TGCGCCAGCAGCCCGCAGGGGGCTCCCGGCTGGCGGCTGTTCTCTGGAAACACCATATATTTT. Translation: CASSPQGAPGWRLFSGNTIYF.

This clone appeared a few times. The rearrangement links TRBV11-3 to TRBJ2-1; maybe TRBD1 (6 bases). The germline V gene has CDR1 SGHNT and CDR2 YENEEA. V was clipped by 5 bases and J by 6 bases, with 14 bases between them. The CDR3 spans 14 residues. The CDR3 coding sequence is TGTGCCAGCAGCCTGACAGGAGCCGGCAATGAGCAGTTCTTC. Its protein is CASSLTGAGNEQFF.

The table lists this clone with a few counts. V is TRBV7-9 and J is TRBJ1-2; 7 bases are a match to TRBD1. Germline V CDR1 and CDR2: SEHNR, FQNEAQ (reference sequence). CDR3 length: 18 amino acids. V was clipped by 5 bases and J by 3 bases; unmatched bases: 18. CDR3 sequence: CASSSRGQRQGFHYGYTF. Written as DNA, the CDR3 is TGTGCCAGCAGCAGCCGGGGACAGCGACAAGGATTCCACTATGGCTACACCTTC.

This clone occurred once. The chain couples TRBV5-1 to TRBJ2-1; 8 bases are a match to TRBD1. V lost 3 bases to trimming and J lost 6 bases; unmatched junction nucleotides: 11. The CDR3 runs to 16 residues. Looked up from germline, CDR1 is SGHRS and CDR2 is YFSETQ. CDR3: CASSWNPGQVTNEQFF. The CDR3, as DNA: TGCGCCAGCAGCTGGAACCCGGGACAGGTGACCAATGAGCAGTTCTTC.

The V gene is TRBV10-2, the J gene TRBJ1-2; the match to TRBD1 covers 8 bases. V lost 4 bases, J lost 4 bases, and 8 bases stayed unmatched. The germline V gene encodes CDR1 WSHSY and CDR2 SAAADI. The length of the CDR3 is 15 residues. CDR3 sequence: CASSVQGESRYGYTF. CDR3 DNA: TGCGCCAGCAGTGTACAGGGGGAGTCTCGCTATGGCTACACCTTC.

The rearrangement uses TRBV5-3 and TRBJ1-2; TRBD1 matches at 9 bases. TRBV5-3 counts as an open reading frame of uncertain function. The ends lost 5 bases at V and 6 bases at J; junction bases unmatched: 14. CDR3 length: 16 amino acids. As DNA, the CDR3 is TGTGCCAGAAGTCGTAGCCGGGACAGGGAGTTGGATGGCTACACCTTC. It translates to CARSRSRDRELDGYTF.

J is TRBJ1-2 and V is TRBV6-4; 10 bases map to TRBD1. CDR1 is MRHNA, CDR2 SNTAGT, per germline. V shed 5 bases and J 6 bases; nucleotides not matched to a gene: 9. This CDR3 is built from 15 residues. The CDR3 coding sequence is TGTGCCAGCAGTTCCGGGACAGGGGAGTGGGATGGCTACACCTTC. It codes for CASSSGTGEWDGYTF.

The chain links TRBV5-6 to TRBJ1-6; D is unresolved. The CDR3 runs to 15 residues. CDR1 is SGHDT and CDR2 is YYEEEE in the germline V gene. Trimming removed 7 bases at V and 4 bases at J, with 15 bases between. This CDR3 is CASRYMRAYNSPLHF. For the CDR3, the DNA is TGTGCCAGCCGCTATATGCGGGCGTATAATTCACCCCTCCACTTT.

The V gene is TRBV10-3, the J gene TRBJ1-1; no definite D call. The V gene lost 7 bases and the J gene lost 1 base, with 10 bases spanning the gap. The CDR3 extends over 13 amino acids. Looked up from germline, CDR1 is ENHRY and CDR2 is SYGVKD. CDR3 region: CAITLEENTEAFF. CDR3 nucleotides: TGTGCCATCACACTAGAGGAGAACACTGAAGCTTTCTTT.

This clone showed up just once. CDR3 residues: CASSYSIIRTGANEQFF. DNA for the CDR3: TGTGCCAGCAGTTACTCGATAATACGGACAGGGGCCAATGAGCAGTTCTTC. The chain combines TRBV6-2 or TRBV6-3 with TRBJ2-1, with 9 bases matching TRBD1. V lost 0 bases to trimming and J lost 6 bases; unmatched junction nucleotides: 9. Germline V gene lookup returns CDR1 MNHEY and CDR2 SVGEGT. This CDR3 contains 17 residues.

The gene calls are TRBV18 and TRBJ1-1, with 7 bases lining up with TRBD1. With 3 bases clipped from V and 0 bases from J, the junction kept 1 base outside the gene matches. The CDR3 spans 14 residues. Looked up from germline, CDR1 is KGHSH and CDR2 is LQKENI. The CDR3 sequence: CASSPGTVNTEAFF. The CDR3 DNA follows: TGTGCCAGCTCACCGGGGACAGTGAACACTGAAGCTTTCTTT.

The CDR3 protein is CASSLAPQPQHF. In nucleotides, the CDR3 is TGTGCCAGCAGTTTGGCCCCCCAGCCCCAGCATTTT. The rearrangement uses TRBV12-3 or TRBV12-4 and TRBJ1-5; D not resolved. Trimming stripped 3 bases from V and 7 bases from J, with 7 bases between. The CDR3 is 12 residues long.

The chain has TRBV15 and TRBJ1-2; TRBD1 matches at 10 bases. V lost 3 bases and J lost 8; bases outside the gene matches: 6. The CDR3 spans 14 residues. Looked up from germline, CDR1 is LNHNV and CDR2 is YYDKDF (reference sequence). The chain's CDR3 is CATSRDRGMGGYTF. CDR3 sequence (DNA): TGTGCCACCAGCAGGGACAGGGGGATGGGGGGCTACACCTTC.

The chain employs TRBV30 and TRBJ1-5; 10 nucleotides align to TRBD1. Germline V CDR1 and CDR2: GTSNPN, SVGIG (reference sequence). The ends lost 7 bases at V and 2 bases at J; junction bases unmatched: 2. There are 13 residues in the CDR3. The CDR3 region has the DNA TGTGCCTACGGACAGGGGGGCAATCAGCCCCAGCATTTT. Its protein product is CAYGQGGNQPQHF.

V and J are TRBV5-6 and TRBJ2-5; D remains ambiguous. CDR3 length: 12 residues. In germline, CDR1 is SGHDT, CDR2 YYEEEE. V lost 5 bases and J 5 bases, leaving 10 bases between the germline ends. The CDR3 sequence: CASRAPFETQYF. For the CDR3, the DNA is TGTGCCAGCAGGGCCCCTTTCGAGACCCAGTACTTC.